This T cell receptor (beta chain) was recorded in a study of Tregs in tolerant kidney transplant recipients. Overall study findings and caveats: The most relevant donor-specific Treg TCRbeta repertoire apparently came from expansion with activated donor B cells.

The repertoire was sequenced with immunoSEQ multiplex PCR; TCRdb's copy has only in-frame clones and lacks some. The sample lists approximately 65,000 clones, about 83% occurring once. V lost 1 base, J lost 2 bases, and 18 bases lay in between. The CDR3 spans 17 residues. Germline CDR1 is SGHRS and CDR2 is YFSETQ. A remark on this clone: The antigen is unknown.

Unstimulated Tregs (CD4+CD25+CD127-) and CD4+CD25- non-Tregs were sorted from PBMCs. Sequenced input: CD4+ T cells from blood. J is TRBJ2-5 and V is TRBV5-1; D uncertain. The source of this sequence is a human donor in good health. CDR3 sequence (DNA): TGCGCCAGCAGCTTGCAGGTCTCGACTGATCGACAAGAGACCCAGTACTTC. Encoded protein: CASSLQVSTDRQETQYF.